Only one count was recorded for the clone carrying this T cell receptor beta chain. The antigen remains undetermined. This CDR3 has 15 amino acids. Germline V gene data show CDR1 as SGHAT and CDR2 as FQDESV (reference sequence). Between the trimmed V and J ends, which lost 5 bases and 0 bases, there was a span of 12 bases. These data originate in a study of CD8+CD57+ T cells in acquired aplastic anemia. Regarding the study as a whole: Patients shared 25 to 35 CD8+ CDR3 sequences with controls. Between patients and controls, CD8+ Simpson's diversity did not vary significantly.

Before being chosen for sequencing, patients had shown CD8+CD57+ cell expansion by flow cytometry. A severe acquired aplastic anemia diagnosis applied to all patients. Profiling of TCR beta VDJ combinations and CDR3 sequences used genomic DNA as template. MiXCR, applied by TCRdb to the reads, yields one record per CDR3 protein. This sample carries about 190,000 distinct CDR3 sequences, just under 50% of them seen once, and the ten largest clones take 9.7%. The source is a human donor with aplastic anemia. The rearrangement joins TRBV11-1 to TRBJ2-3, with D tentatively TRBD1 (5 bases). Sequencing input: sorted CD4+, CD8+, or CD8+CD57+ T cells (not recorded which) from PBMCs. Here the CDR3 reads CASSPGILSTDTQYF. The CDR3 DNA sequence: TGTGCCAGCAGCCCAGGGATCCTTAGCACAGATACGCAGTATTTT.